This T cell receptor (beta chain) was found in a study of CD8+CD57+ T cells in acquired aplastic anemia. Turning to the study itself: Quantities of DNA derived from sorted CD4+ and CD8+ cells averaged approximately 3.3 ug.

Sequenced patients had shown CD8+CD57+ cell expansion by flow cytometry. No patient had been given any therapy when blood was sampled. This clonotype has ten or more counts. The antigen remains undetermined. For CDR3 and TCR beta VDJ profiling, genomic DNA was the template used. TCRdb reprocessed the reads with MiXCR, giving one entry per CDR3 protein. The sample carries more than 150,000 distinct CDR3 sequences, less than 50% recorded once. Study observations and caveats: Sharing between patients and controls was observed for roughly 29 CD8+ CDR3 sequences. Simpson's diversity of CD8+ cells was not significantly different in patients compared with controls.

The CDR3 is made up of 16 amino acids. CDR1 is SGDLS, CDR2 YYNGEE, per germline. Trimming removed 2 bases at V and 0 bases at J, with 12 bases between. This TCR derives from a human donor with aplastic anemia. The chain is built from TRBV9 and TRBJ2-1, with D uncertain. The sequencing sample was made of sorted CD4+, CD8+, or CD8+CD57+ T cells (not recorded which) from PBMCs. The CDR3, as DNA: TGTGCCAGCAGCGTCCGCAGCTACGGCTCCTACAATGAGCAGTTCTTC. Protein sequence: CASSVRSYGSYNEQFF.